The 11 T cell receptor beta chains below come from one sample, sequenced in a study of control samples from healthy donors and cancer patients. The table came from immunoSEQ multiplex PCR; TCRdb's copy has only in-frame clones and leaves some out. The table lists 52,000 or so clones, around 95% of them singletons, with less than 4.5% in the top ten. Sample: blood. The receptors shown here come from a man between 25 and 39 years old in good health.

The rearrangement uses TRBV5-6 and TRBJ2-7; no definite D call. In germline, CDR1 is SGHDT, CDR2 YYEEEE. The CDR3 has 14 amino acids. Trimming pared 0 bases from V and 2 bases from J, leaving 9 bases between. The DNA of the CDR3 is TGTGCCAGCAGCTTGGGGACGGTGACCTACGAGCAGTACTTC. Translation gives CASSLGTVTYEQYF.

The chain is built from TRBV6-1 and TRBJ2-3, with D maybe TRBD2 (5 bases). This CDR3 contains 13 residues. The ends were cut back, 3 bases at V and 6 bases at J, with 10 bases in the middle. Germline loops: CDR1 MNHNS, CDR2 SASEGT. The DNA of the CDR3 is TGTGCCAGCAGTGAGTCTAGCTGGGATACGCAGTATTTT. Its protein product is CASSESSWDTQYF.

J is TRBJ1-5 and V is TRBV19; 7 bases are shared with TRBD1. Per germline, CDR1 LNHDA and CDR2 SQIVND (reference sequence). This CDR3 is 13 amino acids long. The V gene end was trimmed by 9 bases and the J gene end by 7 bases; junction bases not matched to a gene: 9. The DNA for the CDR3 is TGTGCCAGCGACAGGGTTTCGGTGCAGCCCCAGCATTTT. Translating it yields CASDRVSVQPQHF.

The chain links TRBV7-6 to TRBJ2-5, with 8 bases lining up with TRBD1. The CDR3 has 15 amino acids. CDR1 is SGHVS and CDR2 is FNYEAQ in the germline V gene. V trimming: 6 bases; J trimming: 0 bases; junction bases outside the gene matches: 6. CDR3: CASRPGQGYQETQYF. The CDR3, as DNA: TGTGCCAGCAGACCCGGACAGGGCTACCAAGAGACCCAGTACTTC.

This sequence joins TRBV15 and TRBJ2-4, with D possibly being TRBD2 (5 bases). V was shortened by 5 bases and J by 8 bases, with 13 bases between the two germline ends. This CDR3 region has 13 residues. Germline values: CDR1 LNHNV, CDR2 YYDKDF (reference sequence). CDR3: CATSPRAGDIQYF. CDR3 in DNA: TGTGCCACCAGCCCACGGGCCGGGGACATTCAGTACTTC.

The V call is TRBV27, the J call TRBJ1-2; no reliable D call. This CDR3 contains 14 residues. Germline CDR1 and CDR2: MNHEY and SMNVEV (reference sequence). The germline V and J ends were trimmed by 4 bases and 10 bases, with 19 bases remaining between them. CDR3 protein: CASSWSTAGGDYTF. The CDR3 DNA sequence: TGTGCCAGCAGTTGGAGTACCGCTGGTGGTGACTACACCTTC.

The rearrangement uses TRBV7-8 and TRBJ1-4, with D possibly matching TRBD1 (5 bases). The CDR3 has 16 residues. Trimming stripped 5 bases from V and 2 bases from J, with 15 bases between. Germline V gene lookup returns CDR1 SGHVS and CDR2 FQNEAQ. In DNA, the CDR3 is TGTGCCAGCAGCCCCCGACAGATCTGGACTAATGAAAAACTGTTTTTT. Its protein is CASSPRQIWTNEKLFF.

V gene TRBV4-1 combines with J gene TRBJ2-7, with 9 bases aligning to TRBD2. The trim removed 0 bases at V and 12 bases at J, leaving 6 bases unmatched. Germline V lookup: CDR1 MGHRA, CDR2 YSYEKL. This CDR3 comprises 13 residues. The CDR3 here is CASSQDVAGVGYF. The CDR3 DNA is TGCGCCAGCAGCCAAGATGTAGCGGGAGTAGGGTACTTC.

The chain carries TRBV7-2 and TRBJ1-2, with D unresolved. The CDR3 runs to 14 residues. Germline CDR1 and CDR2: SGHTA and FQGNSA. V gave up 0 bases and J gave up 2 bases, with 7 bases separating them. This CDR3 reads CASSLAFSNYGYTF. Here the CDR3 DNA reads TGTGCCAGCAGCTTAGCCTTTTCCAACTATGGCTACACCTTC.

V and J are TRBV10-1 and TRBJ1-1; D remains unclear. CDR3 size: 13 residues. V gave up 3 bases and J gave up 11 bases, with 16 bases separating them. Germline-derived CDR1 and CDR2 are WNHNN and SYGVQD (reference sequence). The CDR3 sequence is CASSESAQTGAFF. In nucleotides, the CDR3 is TGCGCCAGCAGTGAAAGTGCCCAAACGGGGGCTTTCTTT.

The V call is TRBV6-5, the J call TRBJ2-1; the match to TRBD1 covers 9 bases. In germline, CDR1 is MNHEY, CDR2 SVGAGI. V was pared by 4 bases and J by 8 bases, with 6 bases of the junction left unmatched. The CDR3 sequence is 14 residues long. The CDR3 is CASSFWTGADEQFF. The CDR3 DNA reads as TGTGCCAGCAGTTTCTGGACAGGGGCTGATGAGCAGTTCTTC.